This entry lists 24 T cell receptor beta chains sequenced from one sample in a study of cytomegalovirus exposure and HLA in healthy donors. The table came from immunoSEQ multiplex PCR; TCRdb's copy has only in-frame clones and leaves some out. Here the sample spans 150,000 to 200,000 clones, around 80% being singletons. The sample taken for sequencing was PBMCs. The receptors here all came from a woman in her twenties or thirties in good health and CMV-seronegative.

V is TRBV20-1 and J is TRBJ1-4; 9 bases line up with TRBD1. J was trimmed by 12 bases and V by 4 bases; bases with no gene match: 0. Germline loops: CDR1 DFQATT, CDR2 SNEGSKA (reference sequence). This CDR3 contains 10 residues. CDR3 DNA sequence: TGCAGTGCTAACAGGGGGCAACTGTTTTTT. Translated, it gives CSANRGQLFF.

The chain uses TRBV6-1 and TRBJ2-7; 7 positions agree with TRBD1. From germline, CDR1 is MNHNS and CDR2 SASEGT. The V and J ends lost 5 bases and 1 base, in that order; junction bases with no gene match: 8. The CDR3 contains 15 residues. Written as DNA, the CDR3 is TGTGCCAGCAGTTTCAGCTCGACAGGGTCCTACGAGCAGTACTTC. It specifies CASSFSSTGSYEQYF.

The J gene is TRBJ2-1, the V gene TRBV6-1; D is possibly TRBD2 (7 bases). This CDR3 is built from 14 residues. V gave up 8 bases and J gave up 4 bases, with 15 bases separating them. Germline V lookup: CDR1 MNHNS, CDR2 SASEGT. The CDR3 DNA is TGTGCCAGCCGCGCGGGGGCCGAATACAATGAGCAGTTCTTC. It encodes CASRAGAEYNEQFF.

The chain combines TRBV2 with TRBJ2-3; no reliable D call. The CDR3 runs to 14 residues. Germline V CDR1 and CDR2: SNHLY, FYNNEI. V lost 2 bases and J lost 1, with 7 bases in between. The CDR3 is CASSELQGTDTQYF. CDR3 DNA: TGTGCCAGCAGTGAATTGCAGGGCACAGATACGCAGTATTTT.

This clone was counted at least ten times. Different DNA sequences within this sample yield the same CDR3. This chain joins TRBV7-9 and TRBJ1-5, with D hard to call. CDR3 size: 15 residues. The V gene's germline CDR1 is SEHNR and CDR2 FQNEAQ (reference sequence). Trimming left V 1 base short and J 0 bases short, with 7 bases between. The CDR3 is CASSLGGYSNQPQHF. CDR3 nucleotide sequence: TGTGCCAGCAGCTTAGGAGGGTATAGCAATCAGCCCCAGCATTTT.

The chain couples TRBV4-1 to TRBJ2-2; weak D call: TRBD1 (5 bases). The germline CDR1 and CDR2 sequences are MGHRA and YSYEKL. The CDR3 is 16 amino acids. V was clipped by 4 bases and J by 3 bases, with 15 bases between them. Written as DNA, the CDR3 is TGCGCCAGCAGCCCCTCGGCCAGGGTGGACACCGGGGAGCTGTTTTTT. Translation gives CASSPSARVDTGELFF.

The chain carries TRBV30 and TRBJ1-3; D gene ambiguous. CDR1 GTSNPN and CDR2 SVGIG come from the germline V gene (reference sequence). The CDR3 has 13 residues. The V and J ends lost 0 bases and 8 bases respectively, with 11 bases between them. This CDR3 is CAWSVQEPDTIYF. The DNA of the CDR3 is TGTGCCTGGAGTGTACAAGAACCCGACACCATATATTTT.

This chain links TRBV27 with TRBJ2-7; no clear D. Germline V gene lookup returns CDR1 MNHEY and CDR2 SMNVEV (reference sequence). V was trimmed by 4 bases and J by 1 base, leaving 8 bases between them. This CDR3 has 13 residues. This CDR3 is CASSSGRSYEQYF. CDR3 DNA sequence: TGTGCCAGCAGTTCTGGCCGTTCCTACGAGCAGTACTTC.

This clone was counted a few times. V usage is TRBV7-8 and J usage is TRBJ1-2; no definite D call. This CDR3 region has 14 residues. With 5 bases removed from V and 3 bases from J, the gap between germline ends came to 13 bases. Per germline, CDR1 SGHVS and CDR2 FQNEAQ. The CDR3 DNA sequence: TGTGCCAGCAGCCCTGTCCTGTCTTACTATGGCTACACCTTC. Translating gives CASSPVLSYYGYTF.

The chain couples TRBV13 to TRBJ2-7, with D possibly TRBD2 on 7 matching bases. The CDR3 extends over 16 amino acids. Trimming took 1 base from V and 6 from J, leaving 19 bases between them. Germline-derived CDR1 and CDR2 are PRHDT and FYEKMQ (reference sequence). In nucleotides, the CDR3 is TGTGCCAGCAGCTTAGAAGGGGGGGCATACCCCCGCGAGCAGTACTTC. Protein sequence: CASSLEGGAYPREQYF.

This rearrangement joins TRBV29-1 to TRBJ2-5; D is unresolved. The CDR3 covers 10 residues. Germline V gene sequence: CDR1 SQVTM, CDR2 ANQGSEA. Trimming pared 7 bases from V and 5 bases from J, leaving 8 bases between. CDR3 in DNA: TGCAGCGGAGGCAAGGAGACCCAGTACTTC. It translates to CSGGKETQYF.

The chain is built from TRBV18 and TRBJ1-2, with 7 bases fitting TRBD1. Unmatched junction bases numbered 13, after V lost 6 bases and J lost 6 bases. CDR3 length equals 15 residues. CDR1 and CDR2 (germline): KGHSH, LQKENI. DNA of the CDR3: TGTGCCAGCTCCTATGACAGGGTCTGGGATAATGGCTACACCTTC. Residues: CASSYDRVWDNGYTF.

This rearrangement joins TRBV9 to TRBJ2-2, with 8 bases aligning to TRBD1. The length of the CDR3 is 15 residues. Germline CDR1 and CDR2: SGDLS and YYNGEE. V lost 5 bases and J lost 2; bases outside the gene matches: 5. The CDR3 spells CASSPRGLNTGELFF. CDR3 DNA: TGTGCCAGCAGTCCCAGGGGGCTAAACACCGGGGAGCTGTTTTTT.

This CDR3 reads CASSYLTGIKYPEAFF. The CDR3 DNA follows: TGTGCCAGCAGTTACTTAACAGGGATAAAGTACCCTGAAGCTTTCTTT. The chain combines TRBV6-5 with TRBJ1-1, with D maybe TRBD1 (6 bases). The CDR3 consists of 16 residues. Trimming stripped 1 base from V and 6 bases from J, with 18 bases between. From germline, CDR1 is MNHEY and CDR2 SVGAGI.

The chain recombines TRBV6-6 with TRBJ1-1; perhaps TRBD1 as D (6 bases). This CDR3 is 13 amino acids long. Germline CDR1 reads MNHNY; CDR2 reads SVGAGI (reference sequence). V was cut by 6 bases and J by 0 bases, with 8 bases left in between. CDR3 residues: CASRRTVNTEAFF. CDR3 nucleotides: TGTGCCAGCAGGCGGACAGTGAACACTGAAGCTTTCTTT.

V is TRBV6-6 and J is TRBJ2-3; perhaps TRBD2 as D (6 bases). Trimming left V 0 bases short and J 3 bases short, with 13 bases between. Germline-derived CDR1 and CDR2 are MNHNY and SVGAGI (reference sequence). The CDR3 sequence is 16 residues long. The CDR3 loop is CASSYSIRERTDTQYF. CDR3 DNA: TGTGCCAGCAGTTACTCGATACGGGAGCGGACAGATACGCAGTATTTT.

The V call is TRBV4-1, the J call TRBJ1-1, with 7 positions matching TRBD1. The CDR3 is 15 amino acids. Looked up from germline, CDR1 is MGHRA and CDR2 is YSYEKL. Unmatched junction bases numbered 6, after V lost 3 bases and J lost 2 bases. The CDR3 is CASSQPGQKNTEAFF. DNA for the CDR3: TGCGCCAGCAGCCAGCCGGGACAGAAAAACACTGAAGCTTTCTTT.

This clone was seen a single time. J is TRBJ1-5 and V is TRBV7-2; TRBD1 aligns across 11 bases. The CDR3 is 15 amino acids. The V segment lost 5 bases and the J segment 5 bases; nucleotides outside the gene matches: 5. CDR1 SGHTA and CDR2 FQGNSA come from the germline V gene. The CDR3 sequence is CASSPRTGGYQPQHF. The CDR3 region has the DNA TGTGCCAGCAGCCCTAGGACAGGGGGCTATCAGCCCCAGCATTTT.

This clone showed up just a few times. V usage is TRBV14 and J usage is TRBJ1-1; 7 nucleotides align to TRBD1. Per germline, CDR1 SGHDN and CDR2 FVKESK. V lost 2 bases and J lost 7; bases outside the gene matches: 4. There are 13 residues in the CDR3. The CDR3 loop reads CASSQWGTDEAFF. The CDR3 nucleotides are TGTGCCAGCAGCCAATGGGGGACAGATGAAGCTTTCTTT. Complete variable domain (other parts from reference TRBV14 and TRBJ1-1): EAGVTQFPSHSVIEKGQTVTLRCDPISGHDNLYWYRRVMGKEIKFLLHFVKESKQDESGMPNNRFLAERTGGTYSTLKVQPAELEDSGVYFCASSQWGTDEAFFGQGTRLTVV.

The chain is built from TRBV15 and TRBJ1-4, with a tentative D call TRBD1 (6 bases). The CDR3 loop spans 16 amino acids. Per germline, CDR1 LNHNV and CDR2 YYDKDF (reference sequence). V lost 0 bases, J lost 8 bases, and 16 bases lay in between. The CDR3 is CATSREVAGANEKLFF. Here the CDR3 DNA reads TGTGCCACCAGCAGAGAGGTCGCGGGGGCAAACGAAAAACTGTTTTTT.

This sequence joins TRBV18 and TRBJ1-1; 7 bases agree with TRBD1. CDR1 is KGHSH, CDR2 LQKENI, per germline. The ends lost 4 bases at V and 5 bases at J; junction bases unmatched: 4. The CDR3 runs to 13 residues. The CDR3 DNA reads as TGTGCCAGCTCACAGGGGGCGCGGACTGAAGCTTTCTTT. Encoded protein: CASSQGARTEAFF.

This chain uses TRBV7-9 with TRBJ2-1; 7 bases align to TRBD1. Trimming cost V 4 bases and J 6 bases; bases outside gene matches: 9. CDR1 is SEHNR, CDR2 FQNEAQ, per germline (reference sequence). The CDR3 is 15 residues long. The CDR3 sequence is CASSSTGAVSNEQFF. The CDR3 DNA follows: TGTGCCAGCAGCTCAACAGGGGCTGTAAGCAATGAGCAGTTCTTC.

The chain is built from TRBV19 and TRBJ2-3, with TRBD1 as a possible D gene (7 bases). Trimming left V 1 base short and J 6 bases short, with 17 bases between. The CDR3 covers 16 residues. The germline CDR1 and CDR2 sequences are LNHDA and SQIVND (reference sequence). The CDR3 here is CASSIGDGRGADTQYF. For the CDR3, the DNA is TGTGCCAGTAGTATAGGAGATGGCAGGGGGGCGGATACGCAGTATTTT.

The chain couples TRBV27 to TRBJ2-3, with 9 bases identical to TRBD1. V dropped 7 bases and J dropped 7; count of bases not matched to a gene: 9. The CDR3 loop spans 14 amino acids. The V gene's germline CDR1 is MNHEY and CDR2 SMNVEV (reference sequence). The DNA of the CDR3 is TGTGCCAGCATCTCCGGGACAGGGACAAATACGCAGTATTTT. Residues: CASISGTGTNTQYF.